This T cell receptor (beta chain) is from a study of blood T cells in healthy people across ages. The CDR3 loop spans 17 amino acids. J gave up 4 bases and V 0 bases, and 11 bases lay outside the gene matches. The germline V gene encodes CDR1 DFQATT and CDR2 SNEGSKA (reference sequence). Concerning this clonotype itself: Its antigen is still unknown.

It was with a sample-barcoded 5' primer and a J-beta primer mix that a second PCR of roughly 7 to 11 cycles was run. MiXCR, applied by TCRdb to the 5' RACE reads, yields one record per CDR3 protein. Among 1.5 million to 2 million distinct CDR3 sequences, around 42% were seen once, and the ten largest hold around 23%. Notes on the study in general: TCR beta diversity correlated strongly with naive T cell percentage. In long-lived donors, naive CD4+ cell counts and diversity exceeded those of aged donors.

Sequences were obtained from blood. The receptor's source is a human donor in good health. The chain couples TRBV20-1 to TRBJ2-5; TRBD2 aligns across 10 bases. This CDR3 reads CSAREGGAGGQGETQYF. The CDR3 coding sequence is TGCAGTGCTAGAGAAGGGGGAGCGGGGGGGCAGGGAGAGACCCAGTACTTC.